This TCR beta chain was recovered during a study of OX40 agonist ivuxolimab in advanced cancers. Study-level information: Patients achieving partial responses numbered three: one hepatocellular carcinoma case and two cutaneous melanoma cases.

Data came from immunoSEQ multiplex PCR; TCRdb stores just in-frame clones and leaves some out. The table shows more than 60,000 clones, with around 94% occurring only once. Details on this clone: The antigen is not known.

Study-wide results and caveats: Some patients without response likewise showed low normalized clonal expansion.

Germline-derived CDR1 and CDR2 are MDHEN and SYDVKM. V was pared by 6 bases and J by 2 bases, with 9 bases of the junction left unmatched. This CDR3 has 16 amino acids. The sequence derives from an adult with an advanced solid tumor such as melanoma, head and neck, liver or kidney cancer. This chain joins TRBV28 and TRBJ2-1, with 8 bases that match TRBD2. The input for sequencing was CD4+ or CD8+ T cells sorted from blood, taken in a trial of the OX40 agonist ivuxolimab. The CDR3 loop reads CASRGFSGIPYNEQFF. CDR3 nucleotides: TGTGCCAGCAGGGGCTTTAGCGGGATCCCCTACAATGAGCAGTTCTTC.